This TCR beta chain was captured by sequencing in a study of shared clonotypes between healthy human individuals. About the research overall: Three men and two women, aged 18 to 49, were donors. For every donor, three CD4 naive, three CD4 memory, two CD8 naive and one CD8 memory plates were used. Overall study results and limits: The rarefaction results pointed to incomplete sorted-subset sequencing despite large depth.

Original analysis: Filtering differed for immunoSEQ, which gave only junction sequences without quality scores. Sequenced by immunoSEQ multiplex PCR; TCRdb stores in-frame clones only, minus some. V and J calls and clone size are copied from that table; D and trimming were computed from the DNA. The sample holds 950,000 to 1,300,000 clones, about 77% seen once. A note on this clone: What it binds is unknown.

Per the germline V gene, CDR1 is KGHSH and CDR2 is LQKENI. The germline V and J ends were trimmed by 5 bases and 7 bases, with 15 bases remaining between them. CDR3 size: 13 residues. This chain connects TRBV18 to TRBJ2-7; tentatively, D is TRBD2 (6 bases). This sequence originates from a man younger than 35 in good health. The specimen was memory CD4+ T cells sorted from blood. The sample's subset: CD45RA-negative fraction. The chain's CDR3 is CASSNGTLGEQYF. The DNA for the CDR3 is TGTGCCAGCTCAAACGGGACTCTCGGGGAGCAGTACTTC. Full variable domain (remainder filled in from reference TRBV18 and TRBJ2-7): NAGVMQNPRHLVRRRGQEARLRCSPMKGHSHVYWYRQLPEEGLKFMVYLQKENIIDESGMPKERFSAEFPKEGPSILRIQQVVRGDSAAYFCASSNGTLGEQYFGPGTRLTVT.